Sequencing of this T cell receptor beta chain was carried out in a study of beta chain features in type 1 diabetes. Study-level results: For patients, the naive, central memory and Treg TCRB repertoires appeared more alike than for healthy donors.

There are a few counts of this clone. Its matching antigen is unknown. Germline V gives CDR1 PRHDT, CDR2 FYEKMQ (reference sequence). V shed 6 bases, J shed 9 bases, and the junction held 4 bases outside the gene matches. The CDR3 loop spans 12 amino acids. As every portion of the isolated RNA was reverse transcribed, the sequencing read expressed TCRB transcripts. Produced via immunoSEQ multiplex PCR; TCRdb's table is partial and in-frame only. The table shows about 290,000 clones, with about 7.8% occurring only once. CD4+ naive, central memory, regulatory and stem cell-like memory cells were sorted via CD45RO/CCR7/CD25/CD127/CD95/CD27. Every sorted population was more than 95% pure.

The sequenced material came from central memory CD4+ T cells from blood. The sequence derives from a woman between 18 and 29 years old in good health. J is TRBJ2-3 and V is TRBV13; 9 bases are a match to TRBD1. The CDR3 loop reads CASRTTGGTQYF. The CDR3 DNA is TGTGCCAGCAGAACCACAGGGGGCACGCAGTATTTT.